The next 14 T cell receptor beta chains were all read from a single sample in a study of low-dose radiotherapy and immunotherapy resistance in tumors. TRAV- and TRBV-specific primers, spanning alpha and beta chains, primed first-strand cDNA. With a V-primer adapter and a constant-region primer, TCRs were amplified for around 21 PCR cycles. TCRdb ran MiXCR on the reads and lists one entry per CDR3 protein. This table holds roughly 54,000 distinct CDR3 sequences, 20% to 25% found once. The sample's time point: before trial treatment. The specimen comprised PBMCs, sampled before treatment. The origin of the receptors is a male donor with prostate cancer.

This clonotype was counted many times. The chain is built from TRBV20-1 and TRBJ2-1; no clear D. Between the trimmed V and J ends, which lost 3 bases and 5 bases, there was a span of 11 bases. The length of the CDR3 is 13 residues. Germline CDR1 reads DFQATT; CDR2 reads SNEGSKA (reference sequence). Written as DNA, the CDR3 is TGCAGTGCTAGCAGCGCAGGAAACAATGAGCAGTTCTTC. It specifies CSASSAGNNEQFF.

The chain links TRBV5-1 to TRBJ2-3; no clear D gene. Deletions cut 0 bases from V and 1 base from J, with 6 bases between. The CDR3 runs 14 residues. Germline V gives CDR1 SGHRS, CDR2 YFSETQ. The CDR3 region has the DNA TGCGCCAGCAGCTTGGTGGTAGGCACAGATACGCAGTATTTT. Translation: CASSLVVGTDTQYF. Filled out from reference TRBV5-1 and TRBJ2-3, the complete variable domain reads KAGVTQTPRYLIKTRGQQVTLSCSPISGHRSVSWYQQTPGQGLQFLFEYFSETQRNKGNFPGRFSGRQFSNSRSEMNVSTLELGDSALYLCASSLVVGTDTQYFGPGTRLTVL.

Ten or more counts support this clonotype. V and J are TRBV29-1 and TRBJ2-5; D is uncertain. V lost 3 bases to trimming and J lost 1 base, with 9 bases between them. Germline values: CDR1 SQVTM, CDR2 ANQGSEA. CDR3 length equals 13 residues. CDR3 in amino acids: CSVDDSIQETQYF. CDR3 coding DNA: TGCAGCGTTGACGACTCCATCCAAGAGACCCAGTACTTC.

This clonotype was observed at least ten times. CDR3 nucleotides: TGCGCCAGCAGCTTGGGAGGGTCCTCGGGCACCGGGGAGCTGTTTTTT. Translation: CASSLGGSSGTGELFF. The chain couples TRBV5-1 to TRBJ2-2; D is perhaps TRBD2 (5 bases). Germline CDR1 and CDR2: SGHRS and YFSETQ. Trimming stripped 0 bases from V and 4 bases from J, with 13 bases between. The length of the CDR3 is 16 residues. The full variable domain, in which reference TRBV5-1 and TRBJ2-2 provide the parts outside the CDR3, is KAGVTQTPRYLIKTRGQQVTLSCSPISGHRSVSWYQQTPGQGLQFLFEYFSETQRNKGNFPGRFSGRQFSNSRSEMNVSTLELGDSALYLCASSLGGSSGTGELFFGEGSRLTVL.

This clonotype was counted ten times or more. The CDR3 here is CATSIRTSEYNEQFF. For the CDR3, the DNA is TGTGCCACCAGCATTCGGACTAGCGAGTACAATGAGCAGTTCTTC. The V and J genes are TRBV15 and TRBJ2-1; TRBD2 matches 9 bases. CDR1 is LNHNV, CDR2 YYDKDF, per germline (reference sequence). There are 15 residues in the CDR3. J gave up 4 bases and V 4 bases, and 5 bases lay outside the gene matches.

This clonotype was detected many times. The J gene is TRBJ2-3, the V gene TRBV19, with D possibly TRBD2 on 6 matching bases. V dropped 10 bases and J dropped 2 bases, with 19 bases sitting between them. CDR1 and CDR2 (germline): LNHDA, SQIVND (reference sequence). This CDR3 is built from 15 residues. Written as DNA, the CDR3 is TGTGCCACCGCTATGTGGGGGGAAGCCACAGATACGCAGTATTTT. Encoded protein: CATAMWGEATDTQYF. Together with reference TRBV19 and TRBJ2-3, the CDR3 gives the full variable domain: DGGITQSPKYLFRKEGQNVTLSCEQNLNHDAMYWYRQDPGQGLRLIYYSQIVNDFQKGDIAEGYSVSREKKESFPLTVTSAQKNPTAFYLCATAMWGEATDTQYFGPGTRLTVL.

Remarks on this clonotype: It is likely a read error: a sequence one base away is far more abundant. This chain connects TRBV5-1 to TRBJ2-7, with 9 bases matching TRBD2. Germline CDR1 and CDR2: SGHRS and YFSETQ. The CDR3 totals 17 residues. J was trimmed by 7 bases and V by 3 bases; bases with no gene match: 17. CDR3: CASSYAEGRGGRNEQYF. The CDR3 DNA follows: TGCGCCAGCAGCTATGCGGAAGGGCGGGGGGGCCGAAATGAGCAGTACTTC.

This clonotype was detected many times. A junction boundary mismatches the germline segment, possibly from a read error. The gene calls are TRBV5-3 and TRBJ1-1; D ambiguous. TRBV5-3 is designated an ORF whose function remains uncertain. CDR3 length: 14 residues. In nucleotides, the CDR3 is TGTGCCAGCAGCTTGGGGTTCCGCGGCACTGAAGCTTTCTTT. This encodes CASSLGFRGTEAFF.

In its sample, this clonotype was seen many times. The V gene is TRBV2, the J gene TRBJ1-5; no clear D gene. V shed 7 bases and J shed 1 base, with 5 bases lying between them. In germline, CDR1 is SNHLY, CDR2 FYNNEI. The CDR3 contains 12 residues. CDR3 DNA: TGTGCCAGCAACCCCAGCAATCAGCCCCAGCATTTT. This codes for CASNPSNQPQHF.

Ten or more counts support this clonotype. The rearrangement joins TRBV5-1 to TRBJ2-5; 7 nucleotides align to TRBD2. This CDR3 contains 15 residues. Germline-derived CDR1 and CDR2 are SGHRS and YFSETQ. The ends lost 0 bases at V and 3 bases at J; junction bases unmatched: 5. The CDR3 here is CASSLALAEKETQYF. CDR3 coding DNA: TGCGCCAGCAGCTTGGCCCTAGCGGAAAAAGAGACCCAGTACTTC. Combining the CDR3 with reference TRBV5-1 and TRBJ2-5 gives the whole variable domain KAGVTQTPRYLIKTRGQQVTLSCSPISGHRSVSWYQQTPGQGLQFLFEYFSETQRNKGNFPGRFSGRQFSNSRSEMNVSTLELGDSALYLCASSLALAEKETQYFGPGTRLLVL.

This clonotype came up many times. V and J are TRBV19 and TRBJ1-5, with D uncertain. The germline V gene has CDR1 LNHDA and CDR2 SQIVND (reference sequence). Trimming cost V 4 bases and J 11 bases, with 21 bases left between them. The CDR3 is 15 residues long. The CDR3 DNA reads TGTGCCAGTAGTACCGAAGACGTAGGGAGTCCGTCCCAGCATTTT. It translates to CASSTEDVGSPSQHF. Filled out from reference TRBV19 and TRBJ1-5, the complete variable domain reads DGGITQSPKYLFRKEGQNVTLSCEQNLNHDAMYWYRQDPGQGLRLIYYSQIVNDFQKGDIAEGYSVSREKKESFPLTVTSAQKNPTAFYLCASSTEDVGSPSQHFGDGTRLSIL.

CDR3 sequence reads: CASSRQAVNEQFF. CDR3 nucleotides: TGTGCCAGCAGCCGACAAGCTGTGAATGAGCAGTTCTTC. The V call is TRBV3-1, the J call TRBJ2-1, with D hard to call. V dropped 4 bases and J dropped 7 bases, with 11 bases sitting between them. CDR1 is LGHDT and CDR2 is YNNKEL in the germline V gene (reference sequence). There are 13 residues in the CDR3.

This clonotype occurred many times. The CDR3 loop reads CASTQRGWSYEQYF. The CDR3 region has the DNA TGTGCCAGCACTCAACGGGGATGGTCCTACGAGCAGTACTTC. This chain connects TRBV28 to TRBJ2-7; D is possibly TRBD2 (5 bases). V was clipped by 7 bases and J by 1 base, with 14 bases between them. CDR3 length: 14 amino acids. Germline assignment: CDR1 MDHEN and CDR2 SYDVKM.

The sample holds a few counts of this clonotype. This chain joins TRBV2 and TRBJ1-1; 7 bases map to TRBD1. CDR1 and CDR2 from the germline V gene are SNHLY and FYNNEI. The CDR3 is 13 residues long. Losses at the gene ends were 8 bases for V and 0 bases for J; bases not matched to a gene: 3. The DNA of the CDR3 is TGTGCCAGCGGACAGGCCATGAACACTGAAGCTTTCTTT. Translated: CASGQAMNTEAFF.